The 29 T cell receptor beta chains presented below share a single source sample, sequenced in a study of T cells in Graves' hyperthyroidism and ophthalmopathy (dated by TCRdb to between 2018 and 2021). Library construction relied on multiplex PCR. The instrument was an Illumina HiSeq 2000. TCR beta CDR3 regions were amplified from RNA transcripts. A first-round RT-PCR of the TCR CDR3 used the HTBI primer set with the Qiagen OneStep RT-PCR kit. TCRdb reworked the public reads: Q25 trimming with fastp, MiXCR clone assembly, productive beta chains retained. Rows are unified per CDR3 protein, each entry keeping the most common DNA and genes. Recorded for this sample are over 700,000 distinct CDR3 sequences; 35% to 45% of them occurred a single time. The biggest ten clones account for about 9% of the sample. Sequencing input: blood. Receptor source: a man aged 18 to 35 with Graves' hyperthyroidism.

The chain combines TRBV29-1 with TRBJ1-1; 8 positions match TRBD1. The trim removed 6 bases at V and 6 bases at J, leaving 3 bases unmatched. The CDR3 is 11 amino acids. CDR1 is SQVTM, CDR2 ANQGSEA, per germline. The CDR3 loop is CSVPTGAEAFF. The CDR3 DNA reads as TGCAGCGTCCCGACAGGGGCTGAAGCTTTCTTT.

This clonotype appeared many times. The chain links TRBV24-1 to TRBJ2-5; D not certain. This CDR3 is 12 amino acids long. Germline V gene data show CDR1 as KGHDR and CDR2 as SFDVKD. V lost 4 bases, J lost 3 bases, and 5 bases lay in between. The CDR3: CATSDGKETQYF. CDR3 bases: TGTGCCACCAGTGACGGAAAAGAGACCCAGTACTTC.

The chain recombines TRBV12-3 or TRBV12-4 with TRBJ1-1; the D is unclear. V was trimmed by 8 bases and J by 5 bases, leaving 21 bases between them. The CDR3 is made up of 15 amino acids. This CDR3 reads CASGPLSGMETEAFF. DNA for the CDR3: TGTGCCAGCGGCCCCTTGAGTGGAATGGAGACTGAAGCTTTCTTT.

V usage is TRBV6-5 and J usage is TRBJ2-7; 13 nucleotides align to TRBD2. Germline trimming cut 6 bases from V and 4 bases from J; bases unmatched to any gene: 6. Germline loops: CDR1 MNHEY, CDR2 SVGAGI. This CDR3 spans 15 amino acids. Here the CDR3 DNA reads TGTGCCAGCAGGTCCGGACTAGCGGGGGAGTACGAGCAGTACTTC. This codes for CASRSGLAGEYEQYF.

This chain links TRBV10-3 with TRBJ2-5, with TRBD1 as a possible D gene (7 bases). Trimming removed 10 bases at V and 4 bases at J, with 22 bases between. Looked up from germline, CDR1 is ENHRY and CDR2 is SYGVKD. This CDR3 region has 15 residues. The CDR3: CATTLAGGLGETQYF. The CDR3 bases are TGTGCCACAACACTAGCAGGGGGACTGGGAGAGACCCAGTACTTC.

This clonotype has at least ten counts. V gene TRBV12-3 or TRBV12-4 combines with J gene TRBJ1-1; D unresolved. This CDR3 has 11 residues. Trimming removed 10 bases from V and 5 bases from J, with 11 bases in between. CDR3 coding DNA: TGTGCCAACCAGCTTGGGACTGAAGCTTTCTTT. It encodes CANQLGTEAFF.

This clonotype came up many times. The gene calls are TRBV2 and TRBJ2-2; unclear D gene. The CDR3 is 11 residues long. Germline V CDR1 and CDR2: SNHLY, FYNNEI. The V gene lost 3 bases and the J gene lost 9 bases, with 5 bases spanning the gap. The CDR3 coding sequence is TGTGCCAGCAGTGAGGAAAGGGAGCTGTTTTTT. Protein sequence: CASSEERELFF.

The genes are TRBV5-1 and TRBJ2-3, with 8 bases aligning to TRBD1. The CDR3 is made up of 16 amino acids. The germline gives CDR1 SGHRS, CDR2 YFSETQ. The J segment lost 4 bases and the V segment lost 2 bases, leaving 9 bases of the junction unmatched. CDR3 residues: CASSFLGQGVADTQYF. The CDR3 coding sequence is TGCGCCAGCAGCTTCCTAGGACAGGGTGTGGCAGATACGCAGTATTTT.

This clonotype has ten or more counts. V gene TRBV2 combines with J gene TRBJ1-1; D gene uncertain. Germline V gene lookup returns CDR1 SNHLY and CDR2 FYNNEI. CDR3 length equals 14 residues. The germline V and J ends were trimmed by 1 base and 1 base, with 7 bases remaining between them. The CDR3 DNA reads TGTGCCAGCAGTGAAGGAACGGGGAACACTGAAGCTTTCTTT. Amino acid sequence: CASSEGTGNTEAFF.

The chain employs TRBV10-3 and TRBJ2-7; the match to TRBD1 covers 7 bases. V lost 4 bases and J lost 8; bases outside the gene matches: 14. From germline, CDR1 is ENHRY and CDR2 SYGVKD. This CDR3 has 15 amino acids. The CDR3 reads CAISGQGAINGKQYF. CDR3 in DNA: TGTGCCATCAGTGGACAGGGAGCGATCAATGGCAAGCAGTACTTC.

The chain links TRBV10-3 to TRBJ2-5; tentatively, D is TRBD1 or TRBD2 (6 bases each). CDR1 is ENHRY, CDR2 SYGVKD, per germline. V shed 3 bases and J shed 3 bases, with 11 bases lying between them. This CDR3 is 14 amino acids long. As DNA, the CDR3 is TGTGCCATCAGTGATGGGGGGCCAGAAGAGACCCAGTACTTC. Translating it yields CAISDGGPEETQYF.

This chain joins TRBV7-2 and TRBJ1-3, with unresolved D. The CDR3 length is 12 residues. The germline V gene encodes CDR1 SGHTA and CDR2 FQGNSA. Trimming shortened V by 7 bases and J by 7 bases, and 11 bases separated the two germline ends. CDR3 loop: CASTPVGNTIYF. CDR3 bases: TGTGCCAGCACCCCTGTGGGGAACACCATATATTTT.

The V and J genes are TRBV7-8 and TRBJ2-6, with D perhaps TRBD1 or TRBD2 (5 bases each). This CDR3 contains 16 residues. Looked up from germline, CDR1 is SGHVS and CDR2 is FQNEAQ. Between the trimmed V and J ends, which lost 5 bases and 1 base, there was a span of 12 bases. The CDR3 protein is CASSRGRTSGANVLTF. The CDR3 DNA follows: TGTGCCAGCAGCCGGGGACGGACTTCTGGGGCCAACGTCCTGACTTTC.

There are many counts of this clonotype. The rearrangement links TRBV5-1 to TRBJ1-2; 8 bases match TRBD1. Trimming at V came to 0 bases and at J to 6 bases, leaving 4 bases not matched to a gene. The CDR3 totals 14 residues. In germline, CDR1 is SGHRS, CDR2 YFSETQ. CDR3 bases: TGCGCCAGCAGCTTGGAAGGGACAGGTGATGGCTACACCTTC. This translates into CASSLEGTGDGYTF.

This clonotype has a count of ten or more. The V call is TRBV9, the J call TRBJ2-7; D perhaps matches TRBD2 (6 bases). Germline V gene lookup returns CDR1 SGDLS and CDR2 YYNGEE. The CDR3 is made up of 15 amino acids. Trimming removed 0 bases at V and 0 bases at J, with 10 bases between. The CDR3 is CASSVGQGLSYEQYF. DNA of the CDR3: TGTGCCAGCAGCGTAGGGCAGGGACTCTCCTACGAGCAGTACTTC.

The rearrangement links TRBV7-9 to TRBJ2-7; D possibly corresponds to TRBD1 (6 bases). V lost 3 bases to trimming and J lost 4 bases, with 13 bases between them. CDR1 and CDR2 from the germline V gene are SEHNR and FQNEAQ (reference sequence). The CDR3 length is 14 residues. In DNA, the CDR3 is TGTGCCAGCAGCTTTTCCGGACAGCAGTACGAGCAGTACTTC. Residues: CASSFSGQQYEQYF.

The chain links TRBV9 to TRBJ2-7; D may be TRBD1 or TRBD2 (5 bases each). The V end was cut by 5 bases, the J end by 1 base, with 13 bases between. Germline V lookup: CDR1 SGDLS, CDR2 YYNGEE. This CDR3 comprises 14 residues. The CDR3 spells CASSYRRGSYEQYF. The CDR3 DNA is TGTGCCAGCAGTTACAGGCGCGGGTCCTACGAGCAGTACTTC.

In its sample, this clonotype was seen many times. DNA of the CDR3: TGTGCCAGCAGTTCGACCGATTCTGGTTCACCCCTCCACTTT. It is translated as CASSSTDSGSPLHF. The chain has TRBV2 and TRBJ1-6, with unresolved D. The germline V and J ends were trimmed by 5 bases and 9 bases, with 14 bases remaining between them. The V gene's germline CDR1 is SNHLY and CDR2 FYNNEI. The CDR3 runs 14 residues.

This clonotype was seen a few times. V gene TRBV5-1 combines with J gene TRBJ1-1; 9 positions match TRBD1. This CDR3 spans 15 amino acids. CDR1 is SGHRS and CDR2 is YFSETQ in the germline V gene. J gave up 5 bases and V 4 bases, and 9 bases lay outside the gene matches. The CDR3 DNA reads TGCGCCAGCAGCGGGACACAGGGGGCCTTAACTGAAGCTTTCTTT. This sequence encodes CASSGTQGALTEAFF. The full variable domain, its missing parts supplied by reference TRBV5-1 and TRBJ1-1, is KAGVTQTPRYLIKTRGQQVTLSCSPISGHRSVSWYQQTPGQGLQFLFEYFSETQRNKGNFPGRFSGRQFSNSRSEMNVSTLELGDSALYLCASSGTQGALTEAFFGQGTRLTVV.

This clonotype appeared many times. CDR3 coding DNA: TGCAGCGTAGAAAATGGGATGAACACTGAAGCTTTCTTT. Its translation: CSVENGMNTEAFF. The rearrangement links TRBV29-1 to TRBJ1-1; D unclear. This CDR3 has 13 residues. Germline V lookup: CDR1 SQVTM, CDR2 ANQGSEA. V gave up 6 bases and J gave up 0 bases, with 11 bases separating them. The full variable domain, in which reference TRBV29-1 and TRBJ1-1 provide the parts outside the CDR3, is SAVISQKPSRDICQRGTSLTIQCQVDSQVTMMFWYRQQPGQSLTLIATANQGSEATYESGFVIDKFPISRPNLTFSTLTVSNMSPEDSSIYLCSVENGMNTEAFFGQGTRLTVV.

This clonotype was observed once. The chain carries TRBV19 and TRBJ1-5; 10 nucleotides line up with TRBD1. The V segment lost 9 bases and the J segment 7 bases; nucleotides outside the gene matches: 9. This CDR3 comprises 14 residues. CDR1 is LNHDA, CDR2 SQIVND, per germline (reference sequence). The CDR3 DNA sequence: TGTGCCAGCAGCCAAGCGGGACAGGGGCAGCCCCAGCATTTT. As protein: CASSQAGQGQPQHF.

Regarding this clonotype: A single base separates this from a much larger clone, so it may be a read error. The rearrangement links TRBV5-4 to TRBJ2-5, with 10 bases matching TRBD1. V was clipped by 5 bases and J by 3 bases; unmatched bases: 1. The germline V gene encodes CDR1 SGHNT and CDR2 YYREEE (reference sequence). This CDR3 contains 13 residues. CDR3 sequence (DNA): TGTGCCAGCAGGGGGACAGGGGAAGAGACCCAGTACTTC. Its translation is CASRGTGEETQYF.

About this clonotype: Its ends do not fully match the called genes, so a read error is possible. The rearrangement uses TRBV19 and TRBJ1-1, with D unresolved. The germline V gene has CDR1 LNHDA and CDR2 SQIVND (reference sequence). This CDR3 is 14 amino acids long. The CDR3 loop reads CTSSIVSVNTEAFF. CDR3 DNA sequence: TGTACCAGTAGTATAGTGTCGGTGAACACTGAAGCTTTCTTT.

In its sample, this clonotype was seen a few times. The V gene is TRBV19, the J gene TRBJ1-1, with D maybe TRBD1 (6 bases). This CDR3 region has 13 residues. Per germline, CDR1 LNHDA and CDR2 SQIVND (reference sequence). V lost 4 bases to trimming and J lost 5 bases, with 11 bases between them. The CDR3 loop is CASSNTGRTEAFF. The CDR3 region has the DNA TGTGCCAGTAGTAATACAGGGAGGACTGAAGCTTTCTTT. Based on the CDR3 plus reference TRBV19 and TRBJ1-1, the full variable domain is DGGITQSPKYLFRKEGQNVTLSCEQNLNHDAMYWYRQDPGQGLRLIYYSQIVNDFQKGDIAEGYSVSREKKESFPLTVTSAQKNPTAFYLCASSNTGRTEAFFGQGTRLTVV.

The sample holds many counts of this clonotype. The rearrangement links TRBV7-8 to TRBJ1-6, with unresolved D. This CDR3 has 14 amino acids. The germline V gene encodes CDR1 SGHVS and CDR2 FQNEAQ. Trimming cost V 3 bases and J 6 bases, with 9 bases left between them. The CDR3 region has the DNA TGTGCCAGCAGCTTGGGAGGGTTTAATTCACCCCTCCACTTT. This codes for CASSLGGFNSPLHF.

The chain has TRBV30 and TRBJ1-6; 7 bases map to TRBD1. The CDR3 has 14 residues. Looked up from germline, CDR1 is GTSNPN and CDR2 is SVGIG (reference sequence). Trimming cost V 0 bases and J 7 bases; bases outside gene matches: 3. CDR3 sequence (DNA): TGTGCCTGGAGTGTACAGGGGAGGAATTCACCCCTCCACTTT. Its protein is CAWSVQGRNSPLHF.

This clonotype was picked up many times. In nucleotides, the CDR3 is TGTGCCAGCAGACAGGGGTGGCACTCACCCCTCCACTTT. As protein: CASRQGWHSPLHF. The rearrangement uses TRBV6-5 and TRBJ1-6; 7 bases are a match to TRBD1. V was pared by 6 bases and J by 10 bases, with 6 bases of the junction left unmatched. The CDR3 is 13 amino acids. Looked up from germline, CDR1 is MNHEY and CDR2 is SVGAGI.

The rearrangement links TRBV14 to TRBJ2-7; a possible D gene is TRBD2 (6 bases). Germline V lookup: CDR1 SGHDN, CDR2 FVKESK. CDR3 length: 16 amino acids. Trimming removed 2 bases at V and 2 bases at J, with 16 bases between. Written as DNA, the CDR3 is TGTGCCAGCAGCCAAAGGGACTCACCACCCCCCTACGAGCAGTACTTC. Its translation is CASSQRDSPPPYEQYF.

In its sample, this clonotype was seen once. The chain is built from TRBV15 and TRBJ1-6; D unresolved. The CDR3 spans 13 residues. The germline V gene has CDR1 LNHNV and CDR2 YYDKDF (reference sequence). The germline V and J ends were trimmed by 9 bases and 10 bases, with 16 bases remaining between them. CDR3 in amino acids: CATTEGRGSPLHF. The DNA of the CDR3 is TGTGCCACAACGGAAGGGAGAGGGTCACCCCTCCACTTT.